This is a list of T cell receptor beta chains from one sample in a study of shared clonotypes between healthy human individuals. The method was immunoSEQ multiplex PCR; TCRdb's version includes in-frame clones alone and lacks a portion of them. The sample yields approximately 1.4 million clones, about 98% seen once. The material sequenced was naive CD4+ T cells sorted from blood. Receptors were obtained from a man aged 25-45 years in good health. CDR3s include the opening cysteine and the closing phenylalanine or tryptophan. A D gene is named only where the DNA matches it firmly. A clone size is listed for some rows: how often the clone was seen (once, few, many), or a class if it is expanded.

abundance,j_gene,d_gene,v_gene,CDR3aa,CDR3nt
.,TRBJ2-1,.,TRBV11-2,CASSLDLHLNEQFF,TGTGCCAGCAGCTTAGATCTCCACCTCAATGAGCAGTTCTTC
.,TRBJ2-1,.,TRBV28,CASSFFGGGNEQFF,TGTGCCAGCAGTTTCTTTGGAGGGGGAAATGAGCAGTTCTTC
.,TRBJ2-3,.,TRBV29-1,CSTGGRGTDTQYF,TGCAGCACAGGAGGCAGGGGAACAGATACGCAGTATTTT
.,TRBJ2-5,.,TRBV5-1,CASSVRDLGETQYF,TGCGCCAGCAGTGTCCGGGACCTGGGGGAGACCCAGTACTTC
.,TRBJ2-1,TRBD1,TRBV10-3,CAISATGGEYNEQFF,TGTGCCATCAGCGCGACAGGGGGCGAATACAATGAGCAGTTCTTC
.,TRBJ2-7,TRBD1,TRBV4-2,CASSQDEDRWAGYEQYF,TGTGCCAGCAGCCAAGACGAGGACAGGTGGGCGGGTTACGAGCAGTACTTC
.,TRBJ1-4,TRBD1,TRBV5-1,CASSLGDRVLEKLFF,TGCGCCAGCAGCTTGGGAGACAGGGTACTCGAAAAACTGTTTTTT
.,TRBJ1-2,.,TRBV4-2,CASSQGLGPDYGYTF,TGTGCCAGCAGTCAAGGTCTAGGCCCAGACTATGGCTACACCTTC
.,TRBJ1-5,TRBD1,TRBV28,CASRPGTGGNQPQHF,TGTGCCAGCAGGCCCGGGACAGGGGGCAATCAGCCCCAGCATTTT
.,TRBJ2-7,.,TRBV27,CASSSPLRGAYEQYF,TGTGCCAGCAGTTCGCCACTTAGGGGCGCCTACGAGCAGTACTTC
once,TRBJ1-2,.,TRBV28,CASSPLGTAYGYTF,TGTGCCAGCAGTCCGCTAGGGACGGCCTATGGCTACACCTTC
once,TRBJ2-1,.,TRBV27,CASSSQPGLSYNEQFF,TGTGCCAGCAGTTCGCAACCGGGCCTTTCCTACAATGAGCAGTTCTTC
.,TRBJ1-3,.,TRBV11-3,CASSSRWGNTIYF,TGTGCCAGCAGCTCGCGGTGGGGAAACACCATATATTTT
.,TRBJ2-4,TRBD2,TRBV25-1,CASSELAGGGGIQYF,TGTGCCAGCAGTGAACTAGCGGGAGGCGGGGGCATTCAGTACTTC
.,TRBJ2-2,.,TRBV9,CASSLTGELFF,TGTGCCAGCAGCCTCACCGGGGAGCTGTTTTTT
.,TRBJ1-5,.,TRBV28,CASSLTPPGGWVDQPQHF,TGTGCCAGCAGTTTAACCCCTCCGGGGGGCTGGGTCGATCAGCCCCAGCATTTT
.,TRBJ2-5,.,TRBV20-1,CSASSPETQYF,TGCAGTGCTAGCTCTCCTGAGACCCAGTACTTC
.,TRBJ2-5,TRBD2,TRBV10-2,CASKGGGNQETQYF,TGCGCCAGCAAGGGCGGGGGGAACCAAGAGACCCAGTACTTC
once,TRBJ2-7,TRBD1,TRBV11-1,CASSRSGQAYEQYF,TGTGCCAGCAGCCGTTCCGGACAGGCCTACGAGCAGTACTTC
.,TRBJ1-2,.,TRBV30,CAWPSGRGSYGYTF,TGTGCCTGGCCAAGTGGGCGGGGGTCCTATGGCTACACCTTC
.,TRBJ2-3,TRBD2,TRBV10-2,CASTGTSGEYF,TGCGCCAGCACCGGGACTAGCGGGGAGTATTTT
.,TRBJ1-2,.,TRBV7-2,CASSSQGIEIYGYTF,TGTGCCAGCAGCTCACAGGGTATAGAGATCTATGGCTACACCTTC
once,TRBJ1-1,TRBD1,TRBV6-1,CASSADRGHRANTEAFF,TGTGCCAGCAGTGCGGACAGGGGACACAGGGCGAACACTGAAGCTTTCTTT
.,TRBJ2-3,TRBD2,TRBV19,CASTVAGGPSDTQYF,TGTGCCAGTACAGTAGCGGGAGGGCCATCAGATACGCAGTATTTT
once,TRBJ2-5,.,TRBV29-1,CSVEEGIQETQYF,TGCAGCGTTGAGGAAGGAATCCAAGAGACCCAGTACTTC
.,TRBJ2-7,.,TRBV9,CASSVAQGNYEQYF,TGTGCCAGCAGCGTAGCACAGGGCAACTACGAGCAGTACTTC
.,TRBJ2-1,TRBD2,TRBV7-2,CASSLGGRVQFF,TGTGCCAGCAGCTTAGGCGGGAGGGTCCAGTTCTTC
.,TRBJ2-3,.,TRBV5-8,CASSFMTLGKDTQYF,TGTGCCAGCAGCTTCATGACTTTAGGAAAAGATACGCAGTATTTT
.,TRBJ2-3,.,TRBV5-1,CASSSQDPDTQYF,TGCGCCAGCAGTTCCCAGGATCCTGATACGCAGTATTTT
.,TRBJ2-7,.,TRBV6-6,CASSTRGISYEQYF,TGTGCCAGCAGTACTCGGGGGATCTCCTACGAGCAGTACTTC
.,TRBJ2-7,TRBD1,TRBV28,CASARQGPSYEQYF,TGTGCCAGCGCGAGACAGGGGCCATCCTACGAGCAGTACTTC
.,TRBJ1-1,.,TRBV18,CASSPGGLPMNTEAFF,TGTGCCAGCTCACCAGGGGGCCTTCCCATGAACACTGAAGCTTTCTTT
.,TRBJ1-2,TRBD1,TRBV19,CASSIGQGAPKNYGYTF,TGTGCCAGTAGTATTGGACAGGGGGCTCCTAAGAACTATGGCTACACCTTC
.,TRBJ2-6,.,TRBV15,CATSPSPGANVLTF,TGTGCCACCAGCCCGTCCCCTGGGGCCAACGTCCTGACTTTC
once,TRBJ2-7,.,TRBV18,CASSPPSGGTEPYEQYF,TGTGCCAGCTCACCACCTTCGGGGGGCACGGAGCCCTACGAGCAGTACTTC
.,TRBJ1-1,.,TRBV10-1,CASSGGRAGEAFF,TGCGCCAGCAGTGGAGGAAGGGCAGGGGAAGCTTTCTTT
once,TRBJ1-5,.,TRBV28,CASSLWLGPGNQPQHF,TGTGCCAGCAGTTTATGGCTGGGACCCGGCAATCAGCCCCAGCATTTT
.,TRBJ2-7,TRBD1,TRBV7-9,CASSLQGDSHEQYF,TGTGCCAGCAGCTTACAGGGGGATTCCCACGAGCAGTACTTC
.,TRBJ2-5,.,TRBV5-1,CASGTSRQETQYF,TGCGCCAGCGGGACATCAAGACAAGAGACCCAGTACTTC
.,TRBJ2-5,.,TRBV7-6,CASSAGTMGETQYF,TGTGCCAGCAGCGCAGGTACCATGGGAGAGACCCAGTACTTC
.,TRBJ1-5,.,TRBV27,CASRSLGHSNQPQHF,TGTGCCAGCCGCTCCCTCGGGCATAGCAATCAGCCCCAGCATTTT
.,TRBJ1-5,.,TRBV28,CASSQPGSQPQHF,TGTGCCAGCAGTCAGCCGGGGAGTCAGCCCCAGCATTTT
.,TRBJ2-3,.,TRBV7-9,CASSLLSTDTQYF,TGTGCCAGCAGCTTACTCTCCACAGATACGCAGTATTTT
.,TRBJ2-7,.,TRBV5-6,CASSQGTSREQYF,TGTGCCAGCAGCCAGGGGACCTCTCGTGAGCAGTACTTC
.,TRBJ1-3,.,TRBV28,CASSFNSGNTIYF,TGTGCCAGCAGTTTTAACTCTGGAAACACCATATATTTT
.,TRBJ2-2,TRBD2,TRBV27,CASSLIAGLRTGELFF,TGTGCCAGCAGTTTGATAGCGGGGTTACGCACCGGGGAGCTGTTTTTT
.,TRBJ2-7,TRBD1,TRBV19,CACQGVYEQYF,TGTGCCTGCCAGGGGGTCTACGAGCAGTACTTC
.,TRBJ1-3,.,TRBV29-1,CSVEDTAAPGNTIYF,TGCAGCGTTGAAGATACGGCGGCTCCCGGAAACACCATATATTTT
.,TRBJ2-7,.,TRBV20-1,CSASAIYEQYF,TGCAGTGCTAGTGCTATCTACGAGCAGTACTTC
.,TRBJ1-1,.,TRBV30,CAWSSRGNTEAFF,TGTGCCTGGAGTTCGAGGGGGAACACTGAAGCTTTCTTT
once,TRBJ2-7,.,TRBV28,CASSLTRASGGYEQYF,TGTGCCAGCAGTCTTACCAGGGCGTCAGGGGGGTACGAGCAGTACTTC
.,TRBJ2-3,.,TRBV5-1,CASRVLGTDTQYF,TGCGCCAGCAGGGTACTGGGCACAGATACGCAGTATTTT
.,TRBJ2-1,.,TRBV11-2,CASRKLTGATYNEQFF,TGTGCCAGCAGGAAACTCACGGGGGCCACCTACAATGAGCAGTTCTTC